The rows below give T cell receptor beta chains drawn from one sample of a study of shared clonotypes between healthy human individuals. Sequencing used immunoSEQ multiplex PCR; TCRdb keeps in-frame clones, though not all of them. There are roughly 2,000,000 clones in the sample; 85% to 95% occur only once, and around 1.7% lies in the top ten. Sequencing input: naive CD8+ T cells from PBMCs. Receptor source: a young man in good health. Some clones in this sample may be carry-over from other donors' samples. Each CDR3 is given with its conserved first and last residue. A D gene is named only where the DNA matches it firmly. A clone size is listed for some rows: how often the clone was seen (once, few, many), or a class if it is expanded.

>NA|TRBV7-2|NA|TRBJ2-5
TGTGCCAGCAGCTTTGTGACCCGTGATATTGAAAAGTACTTC
CASSFVTRDIEKYF
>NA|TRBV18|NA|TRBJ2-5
TGTGCCAGCTCACCTTACCCTTCGTCTATACAAGAGACCCAGTACTTC
CASSPYPSSIQETQYF
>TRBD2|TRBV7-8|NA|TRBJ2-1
TGTGCCAGCAGCGCCCCGGGACTAGCGGGAGTAGAAGAGCAGTTCTTC
CASSAPGLAGVEEQFF
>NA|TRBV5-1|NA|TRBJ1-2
TGCGCCAGCAGCTTAGCCATGGGGGCGGACTATGGCTACACCTTC
CASSLAMGADYGYTF
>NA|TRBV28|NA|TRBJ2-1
TGTGCCAGCAGCACCAGCGGTGAAGATGGTGGAGAGCAGTTCTTC
CASSTSGEDGGEQFF
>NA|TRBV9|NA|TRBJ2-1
TGTGCCAGCAGCGTATCATACAATGAGCAGTTCTTC
CASSVSYNEQFF
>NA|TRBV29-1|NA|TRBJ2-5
TGCAGCGTTGAGGGGAGTGGTTTCCGAGAGACCCAGTACTTC
CSVEGSGFRETQYF
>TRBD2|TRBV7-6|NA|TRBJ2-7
TGTGCCAGCAGCTCACTAGCGGGAACCTACGAGCAGTACTTC
CASSSLAGTYEQYF
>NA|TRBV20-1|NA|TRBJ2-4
TGCAGTGCTAGGGTCTGGAACATTCAGTACTTC
CSARVWNIQYF
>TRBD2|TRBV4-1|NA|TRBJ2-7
TGCGCCAGCAGCCAGGCTAGCGGGAACTACGAGCAGTACTTC
CASSQASGNYEQYF
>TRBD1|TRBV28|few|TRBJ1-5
TGTGCCAGCAGCAACAGGGGGCGGAATCAGCCCCAGCATTTT
CASSNRGRNQPQHF
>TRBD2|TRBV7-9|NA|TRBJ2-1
TGTGCCAGCAGCTTAACGGGACTAGCCCACTACAATGAGCAGTTCTTC
CASSLTGLAHYNEQFF
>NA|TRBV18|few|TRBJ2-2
TGTGCCAGCTCACCACTGATCTCCGGGACCCGCACCGGGGAGCTGTTTTTT
CASSPLISGTRTGELFF
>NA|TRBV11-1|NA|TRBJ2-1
TGTGCCAGCAGCTACCGGGAGACCGGATACAATGAGCAGTTCTTC
CASSYRETGYNEQFF
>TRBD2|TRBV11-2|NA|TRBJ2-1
TGTGCCAGCAGCTTAGCTTACGGGGGAGGGGACTACAATGAGCAGTTCTTC
CASSLAYGGGDYNEQFF
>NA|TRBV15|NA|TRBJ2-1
TGTGCCACCAGTTCAAGCAGGGACCTCTACAATGAGCAGTTCTTC
CATSSSRDLYNEQFF
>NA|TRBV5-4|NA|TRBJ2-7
TGTGCCAGCAGTCTCGGGGGTGAGCAGTACTTC
CASSLGGEQYF
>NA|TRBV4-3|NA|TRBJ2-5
TGCGCCAGCAGCCAAGTGTACACCCGGCCAGAGACCCAGTACTTC
CASSQVYTRPETQYF
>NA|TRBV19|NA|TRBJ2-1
TGTGCCAGTAGTATATTGGGTGCCCTAGGGGGTTACAATGAGCAGTTCTTC
CASSILGALGGYNEQFF
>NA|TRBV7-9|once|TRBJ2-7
TGTGCCAGCAGCTTGGGCCTTCATCCCTACGAGCAGTACTTC
CASSLGLHPYEQYF
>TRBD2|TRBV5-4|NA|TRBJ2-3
TGTGCCAGCAGCTTGGAGGGAGGGGTCCCAGATACGCAGTATTTT
CASSLEGGVPDTQYF
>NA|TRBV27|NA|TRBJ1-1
TGTGCCAGCCGCCGGGGGGTATTCACTGAAGCTTTCTTT
CASRRGVFTEAFF
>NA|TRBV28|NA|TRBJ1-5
TGTGCCAGCAGTTTCCCTCGCGGGAGCAATCAGCCCCAGCATTTT
CASSFPRGSNQPQHF
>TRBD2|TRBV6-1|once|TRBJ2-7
TGTGCCAGCCGGACTAGCGGGACCAACGAGCAGTACTTC
CASRTSGTNEQYF
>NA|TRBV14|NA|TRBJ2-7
TGTGCCAGCAGCCACACTCGGGTGCGCGAGCAGTACTTC
CASSHTRVREQYF
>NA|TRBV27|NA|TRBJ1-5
TGTGCCAGCACCGCTGCACCGAATCAGCCCCAGCATTTT
CASTAAPNQPQHF
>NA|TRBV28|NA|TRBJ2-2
TGTGCCAGCAGTTTACGCACCCCAGGGACCGGGGAGCTGTTTTTT
CASSLRTPGTGELFF
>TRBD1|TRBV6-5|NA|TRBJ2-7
TGTGCCAGCAGTTACTCTGAAGGGGGCCGCGAGCAGTACTTC
CASSYSEGGREQYF
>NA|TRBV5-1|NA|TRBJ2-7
TGCGCCAGCAGCTTGGCTTCGTCCCAAACCTACGAGCAGTACTTC
CASSLASSQTYEQYF
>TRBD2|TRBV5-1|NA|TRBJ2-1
TGCGCCAGCAGCTTTCCGCGACTAGCGGGATACAATGAGCAGTTCTTC
CASSFPRLAGYNEQFF
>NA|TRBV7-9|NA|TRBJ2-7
TGTGCCAGCAGCGGCCCATGGGACCCCGAGCAGTACTTC
CASSGPWDPEQYF
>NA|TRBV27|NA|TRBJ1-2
TGTGCCAGCAGTGCATCTCAGGGGTCTGGCTACACCTTC
CASSASQGSGYTF
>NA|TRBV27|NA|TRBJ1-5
TGTGCCAGCAGTTTAGGACAGAATTTTCAGCCCCAGCATTTT
CASSLGQNFQPQHF
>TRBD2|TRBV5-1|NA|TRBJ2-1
TGCGCCAGCAGCTTAGGGACTAGCTCTTACAATGAGCAGTTCTTC
CASSLGTSSYNEQFF
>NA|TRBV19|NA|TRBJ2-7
TGTGCCAGTAGTTCCCGATTTGGGGCGCTCGACGAGCAGTACTTC
CASSSRFGALDEQYF
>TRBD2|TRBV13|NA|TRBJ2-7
TGTGCCAGCAGCTTCGGCGGGAGGGACTACGAGCAGTACTTC
CASSFGGRDYEQYF
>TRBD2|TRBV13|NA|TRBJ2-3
TGTGCCAGCAGCGTGCTAGCGGGAGGTGGTGGAGATACGCAGTATTTT
CASSVLAGGGGDTQYF
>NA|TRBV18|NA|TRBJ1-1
TGTGCCAGCTCACCCAACAGAGGCCCTAGAGGGAACACTGAAGCTTTCTTT
CASSPNRGPRGNTEAFF
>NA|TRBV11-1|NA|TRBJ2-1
TGTGCCAGCCGCCGGCTCAGGGGCAGTGAGCAGTTCTTC
CASRRLRGSEQFF
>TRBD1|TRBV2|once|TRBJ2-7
TGTGCCAGTGCCGGGACAGTCTCCTACGAGCAGTACTTC
CASAGTVSYEQYF
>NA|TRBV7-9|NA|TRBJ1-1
TGTGCCAGCAGCTCCCCGACAGGTATCGCTGAAGCTTTCTTT
CASSSPTGIAEAFF
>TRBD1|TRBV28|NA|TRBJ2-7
TGTGCCAGCAGTTGGGGTCCCGGGACAGGCTACGAGCAGTACTTC
CASSWGPGTGYEQYF
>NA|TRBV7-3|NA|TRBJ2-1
TGTGCCAGCAGCCCCGGAGGATCCCCTTTGGATGAGCAGTTCTTC
CASSPGGSPLDEQFF
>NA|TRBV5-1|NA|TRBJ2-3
TGCGCCAGCACCCCCCGAAGATCCACAGATACGCAGTATTTT
CASTPRRSTDTQYF
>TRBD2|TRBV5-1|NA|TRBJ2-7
TGCGCCAGCCGCACCAGAGCGGGAGCCTACGAGCAGTACTTC
CASRTRAGAYEQYF
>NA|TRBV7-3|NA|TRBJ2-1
TGTGCCAGCAGCTCCTGGGAAGCGGCCGTATACAATGAGCAGTTCTTC
CASSSWEAAVYNEQFF
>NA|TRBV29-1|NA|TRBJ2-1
TGCAGCGGTTTTGCGGGCAATGAGCAGTTCTTC
CSGFAGNEQFF
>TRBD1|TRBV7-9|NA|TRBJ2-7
TGTGCCAGCAGCCAACGACAGGGGGAGTCCTACGAGCAGTACTTC
CASSQRQGESYEQYF
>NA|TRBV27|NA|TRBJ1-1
TGTGCCAGCAGTTTAGGGGGACCCACTGAAGCTTTCTTT
CASSLGGPTEAFF
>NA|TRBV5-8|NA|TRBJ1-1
TGTGCCAGCCGCGAACCCCCTAACACTGAAGCTTTCTTT
CASREPPNTEAFF
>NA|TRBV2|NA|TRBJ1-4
TGTGCCAGCAGTGAAATTCTTTGGCAGGCAGATGAAAAACTGTTTTTT
CASSEILWQADEKLFF